This entry describes one T cell receptor (beta chain). Produced via immunoSEQ multiplex PCR; TCRdb's table is partial and in-frame only. Here the sample spans hundreds of thousands of clones, 89% being singletons. The data originate from a study of blood T cell repertoires in COVID-19. V lost 10 bases, J lost 2 bases, and 14 bases lay in between. CDR1 is MNHNY and CDR2 is SVGAGI in the germline V gene (reference sequence). This CDR3 region has 14 residues. This TCR was sampled from a woman between 55 and 75 years old with acute or convalescent COVID-19. Sequencing input: peripheral blood. The rearrangement joins TRBV6-6 to TRBJ1-4; D may be TRBD1 (5 bases). This CDR3 reads CATATTDTNEKLFF. As DNA, the CDR3 is TGTGCCACCGCGACGACAGATACTAATGAAAAACTGTTTTTT.